The rows below give T cell receptor beta chains drawn from one sample of a study of T cells expressing NK-cell markers. Reanalyzing the 5' RACE reads, TCRdb keeps one entry per CDR3 protein, without DNA. The sample features about 260,000 distinct CDR3 sequences, with 0.39% in its top ten. The sequenced material came from blood T cells: a sorted CD56 or NKG2C T cell subset, CD4+ or CD8+ T cells, or bulk PBMC T cells (not recorded which). The origin of the receptors is a man aged 18 to 29 in good health. Each CDR3 is given with its conserved first and last residue. The order of the fields is J gene, V gene, CDR3 protein.

TRBJ2-2	TRBV7-9	CASNEGEYTGELFF
TRBJ2-1	TRBV27	CASSSRSGLGLLNEQFF
TRBJ1-4	TRBV27	CASSSGPPHREKLFF
TRBJ2-2	TRBV27	CASSLAGMTNTGELFF
TRBJ2-1	TRBV20-1	CSARPTISYNEQFF
TRBJ2-1	TRBV20-1	CSARASGTSTNEQFF
TRBJ2-1	TRBV5-1	CASSLGTSGMRLINEQFF
TRBJ1-5	TRBV20-1	CSAKALRQGGNQPQHF
TRBJ2-1	TRBV12-3/TRBV12-4	CASSLASPIDEQFF
TRBJ2-1	TRBV4-3	CASSSTNWGRSYNEQFF
TRBJ1-2	TRBV7-2	CASSLSPGRGHYGYTF
TRBJ2-7	TRBV5-6	CASSLGPGVYEQYF
TRBJ2-1	TRBV5-4	CASSLSGRNEQFF
TRBJ2-5	TRBV7-2	CASRGTGGRETQYF
TRBJ2-3	TRBV5-1	CASSFAPRTPGDTQYF
TRBJ2-3	TRBV20-1	CSANEVGRTDTQYF
TRBJ1-4	TRBV5-1	CASTQGQRNEKLFF
TRBJ2-1	TRBV20-1	CSAGALSNEQFF
TRBJ2-5	TRBV7-6	CASSGGTGEQETQYF
TRBJ2-3	TRBV11-1	CASRIDAKGDTQYF
TRBJ1-1	TRBV7-2	CASSEMTGRTEAFF
TRBJ2-2	TRBV29-1	CSVENPWGFGGELFF
TRBJ1-1	TRBV12-3/TRBV12-4	CASSLVGGSSTEAFF
TRBJ2-5	TRBV11-3	CASSLELRQQETQYF
TRBJ2-1	TRBV20-1	CSAEHSARDEQFF
TRBJ2-4	TRBV20-1	CSAVVGGANIQYF
TRBJ2-3	TRBV4-2	CASSQDPGGGTQYF
TRBJ2-5	TRBV6-5	CASQRGGATQYF
TRBJ2-3	TRBV5-6	CASSHTGTSTDTQYF